This T cell receptor beta chain is from a study of OX40 agonist ivuxolimab in advanced cancers. Data came from immunoSEQ multiplex PCR; TCRdb stores just in-frame clones and leaves some out. The table includes fewer than 85,000 clones, roughly 89% detected once. This CDR3 has 14 residues. Germline CDR1 is SGHVS and CDR2 is FQNEAQ. V trimming: 11 bases; J trimming: 0 bases; junction bases outside the gene matches: 6. The chain has TRBV7-8 and TRBJ2-2; TRBD1 aligns across 7 bases. The source of this sequence is an adult with an advanced solid tumor such as melanoma, head and neck, liver or kidney cancer. Sequences were derived from CD4+ or CD8+ T cells sorted from blood, sampled in a trial of the OX40 agonist ivuxolimab. The CDR3 loop is CAARQGPNTGELFF. Here the CDR3 DNA reads TGTGCCGCCCGACAGGGACCGAACACCGGGGAGCTGTTTTTT.